Presented here are 19 T cell receptor beta chains from one specimen sequenced in a study of blood T cell repertoires in COVID-19. Produced via immunoSEQ multiplex PCR; TCRdb's table is partial and in-frame only. The top ten hold 6.5% to 9% of the sample, which has 9,000 to 9,500 clones, 70% to 90% seen once. Material: peripheral blood. The receptors stem from a human donor in a cohort sampled during active COVID-19.

The chain carries TRBV28 and TRBJ1-4; TRBD1 might be the D (5 bases). V was shortened by 6 bases and J by 2 bases, with 16 bases between the two germline ends. The CDR3 totals 16 residues. The V gene's germline CDR1 is MDHEN and CDR2 SYDVKM. The CDR3 DNA sequence: TGTGCCAGCAGCCCAACAGGAACTTGGACTAATGAAAAACTGTTTTTT. Amino acids: CASSPTGTWTNEKLFF.

The chain uses TRBV2 and TRBJ2-1; D unclear. V was pared by 2 bases and J by 8 bases, with 4 bases between. Germline V lookup: CDR1 SNHLY, CDR2 FYNNEI. The CDR3 covers 11 residues. The CDR3 DNA is TGTGCCAGCAGTGAATTCGATGAGCAGTTCTTC. Its protein product is CASSEFDEQFF.

This clone was seen more than once but under ten times. The J gene is TRBJ2-1, the V gene TRBV6-5, with 9 bases identical to TRBD2. Trimming at V came to 4 bases and at J to 8 bases, leaving 12 bases not matched to a gene. The germline V gene has CDR1 MNHEY and CDR2 SVGAGI. CDR3 length: 16 residues. The CDR3 loop reads CASSFLPSGTHDEQFF. For the CDR3, the DNA is TGTGCCAGCAGTTTTTTACCTAGCGGGACCCACGATGAGCAGTTCTTC.

The CDR3 region has the DNA TGCAGCGTCGAATTACTAGCGGCTTCCTACGAGCAGTACTTC. Protein product: CSVELLAASYEQYF. The chain combines TRBV29-1 with TRBJ2-7; TRBD2 agrees at 8 bases. Per the germline V gene, CDR1 is SQVTM and CDR2 is ANQGSEA. V lost 6 bases and J lost 1; bases outside the gene matches: 8. CDR3 length: 14 residues.

This clone showed up just once. The J gene is TRBJ2-7, the V gene TRBV7-2; possibly TRBD1 for D (5 bases). Trimming shortened V by 10 bases and J by 0 bases, and 13 bases separated the two germline ends. Germline lookup yields CDR1 SGHTA and CDR2 FQGNSA. The CDR3 loop spans 13 amino acids. Written as DNA, the CDR3 is TGTGCCACCGCGGACACAAACTCCTACGAGCAGTACTTC. It is translated as CATADTNSYEQYF.

The chain recombines TRBV6-6 with TRBJ2-5; TRBD1 matches at 8 bases. The ends lost 0 bases at V and 5 bases at J; junction bases unmatched: 5. The CDR3 loop spans 15 amino acids. In germline, CDR1 is MNHNY, CDR2 SVGAGI (reference sequence). The CDR3 loop is CASSYSAGGRETQYF. CDR3 bases: TGTGCCAGCAGTTACTCGGCAGGGGGCAGGGAGACCCAGTACTTC.

The CDR3 nucleotides read TGCGCCAGCAGCCAAGGATTGGAGGGACAAGAGACCCAGTACTTC. Protein product: CASSQGLEGQETQYF. The V gene is TRBV4-3, the J gene TRBJ2-5, with D possibly matching TRBD2 (6 bases). Germline lookup yields CDR1 LGHNA and CDR2 YSLEER. This CDR3 has 15 amino acids. Trimming stripped 1 base from V and 2 bases from J, with 11 bases between.

CDR3 coding DNA: TGTGCCAGCAGTGATGACACAACACTAGCGGGAGAGGCCTACAATGAGCAGTTCTTC. This sequence encodes CASSDDTTLAGEAYNEQFF. The rearrangement links TRBV2 to TRBJ2-1; 11 bases map to TRBD2. Germline V gene lookup returns CDR1 SNHLY and CDR2 FYNNEI. This CDR3 region has 19 residues. The junction had 12 bases not matched to a gene; V was cut back by 3 bases and J by 2 bases. Full variable domain (rest looked up from reference TRBV2 and TRBJ2-1): EPEVTQTPSHQVTQMGQEVILRCVPISNHLYFYWYRQILGQKVEFLVSFYNNEISEKSEIFDDQFSVERPDGSNFTLKIRSTKLEDSAMYFCASSDDTTLAGEAYNEQFFGPGTRLTVL.

The chain carries TRBV7-9 and TRBJ2-1; 11 bases match TRBD2. This CDR3 spans 18 amino acids. In germline, CDR1 is SEHNR, CDR2 FQNEAQ (reference sequence). V lost 1 base and J lost 0; bases outside the gene matches: 5. CDR3: CASSLVQLAGGSYNEQFF. In DNA, the CDR3 is TGTGCCAGCAGCTTAGTTCAGCTAGCGGGAGGCTCCTACAATGAGCAGTTCTTC.

The chain links TRBV2 to TRBJ2-7; weak D call: TRBD2 (6 bases). This CDR3 has 13 residues. The V end was cut by 4 bases, the J end by 6 bases, with 13 bases between. CDR1 SNHLY and CDR2 FYNNEI come from the germline V gene. The CDR3 here is CASSASGGSEQYF. As DNA, the CDR3 is TGTGCCAGCAGTGCCAGTGGGGGGAGCGAGCAGTACTTC.

The chain recombines TRBV14 with TRBJ2-1; TRBD2 agrees at 14 bases. Unmatched junction bases numbered 9, after V lost 1 base and J lost 4 bases. This CDR3 has 19 residues. CDR1 and CDR2 from the germline V gene are SGHDN and FVKESK. The CDR3: CASSQGWGTSGRDYNEQFF. The CDR3 coding sequence is TGTGCCAGCAGCCAAGGCTGGGGGACTAGCGGGAGAGATTACAATGAGCAGTTCTTC.

The V and J genes are TRBV5-1 and TRBJ1-1, with D unclear. Germline CDR1 and CDR2: SGHRS and YFSETQ. Trimming shortened V by 6 bases and J by 1 base, and 10 bases separated the two germline ends. The CDR3 extends over 13 amino acids. The CDR3, as DNA: TGCGCCAGCACCCCCCTCGGGAACACTGAAGCTTTCTTT. Amino acids: CASTPLGNTEAFF. The entire variable domain, with the rest obtained from reference TRBV5-1 and TRBJ1-1, is as follows: KAGVTQTPRYLIKTRGQQVTLSCSPISGHRSVSWYQQTPGQGLQFLFEYFSETQRNKGNFPGRFSGRQFSNSRSEMNVSTLELGDSALYLCASTPLGNTEAFFGQGTRLTVV.

The chain has TRBV24-1 and TRBJ2-1, with TRBD2 identical over 7 bases. The CDR3 is 15 amino acids. The V gene's germline CDR1 is KGHDR and CDR2 SFDVKD. With 5 bases clipped from V and 4 bases from J, the junction kept 7 bases outside the gene matches. Written as DNA, the CDR3 is TGTGCCACCAGTGCGCTGGGGGGGAGATACAATGAGCAGTTCTTC. This gives the protein CATSALGGRYNEQFF.

The rearrangement uses TRBV4-1 and TRBJ2-1; 12 bases are shared with TRBD2. The length of the CDR3 is 18 residues. In germline, CDR1 is MGHRA, CDR2 YSYEKL. The trim removed 0 bases at V and 4 bases at J, leaving 7 bases unmatched. CDR3 DNA sequence: TGCGCCAGCAGCCAAGACTGGACTAGCGGGACCAATTACAATGAGCAGTTCTTC. Its translation is CASSQDWTSGTNYNEQFF.

The genes are TRBV6-6 and TRBJ2-4; TRBD2 aligns across 8 bases. In germline, CDR1 is MNHNY, CDR2 SVGAGI (reference sequence). The CDR3 consists of 14 residues. V shed 7 bases, J shed 10 bases, and the junction held 12 bases outside the gene matches. The CDR3 sequence is CASNHYPASGIQYF. As DNA, the CDR3 is TGTGCCAGCAACCATTACCCCGCTAGCGGGATTCAGTACTTC.

The chain carries TRBV9 and TRBJ2-7, with 7 bases that match TRBD2. The CDR3 loop spans 15 amino acids. Per the germline V gene, CDR1 is SGDLS and CDR2 is YYNGEE. V lost 0 bases to trimming and J lost 0 bases; unmatched junction nucleotides: 3. CDR3: CASSVGIAGSYEQYF. DNA for the CDR3: TGTGCCAGCAGCGTAGGCATAGCGGGCTCCTACGAGCAGTACTTC.

The chain has TRBV7-9 and TRBJ2-7, with 7 bases lining up with TRBD1. CDR1 SEHNR and CDR2 FQNEAQ come from the germline V gene (reference sequence). V gave up 5 bases and J gave up 3 bases; unmatched junction bases: 16. The CDR3 is 17 amino acids. CDR3 in amino acids: CASSPRGGQASFYEQYF. In DNA form, the CDR3 reads TGTGCCAGCAGCCCAAGAGGTGGACAGGCAAGTTTCTACGAGCAGTACTTC.

This clone was counted once. This chain joins TRBV3-1 (or the pseudogene TRBV3-2) and TRBJ2-7; 14 nucleotides align to TRBD2. The CDR3 sequence is 17 residues long. V trimming: 3 bases; J trimming: 6 bases; junction bases outside the gene matches: 10. Germline loops: CDR1 LGHDT, CDR2 YNNKEL (reference sequence). The CDR3 DNA is TGTGCCAGCAGCCACTCACCCGGGACTAGCGGGAGTCTCGAGCAGTACTTC. Its translation: CASSHSPGTSGSLEQYF.

V gene TRBV15 combines with J gene TRBJ2-5; a possible D gene is TRBD2 (5 bases). The length of the CDR3 is 14 residues. Trimming pared 0 bases from V and 2 bases from J, leaving 7 bases between. In germline, CDR1 is LNHNV, CDR2 YYDKDF (reference sequence). The CDR3 is CATSRDRGQETQYF. The DNA for the CDR3 is TGTGCCACCAGCAGAGATCGCGGGCAAGAGACCCAGTACTTC.